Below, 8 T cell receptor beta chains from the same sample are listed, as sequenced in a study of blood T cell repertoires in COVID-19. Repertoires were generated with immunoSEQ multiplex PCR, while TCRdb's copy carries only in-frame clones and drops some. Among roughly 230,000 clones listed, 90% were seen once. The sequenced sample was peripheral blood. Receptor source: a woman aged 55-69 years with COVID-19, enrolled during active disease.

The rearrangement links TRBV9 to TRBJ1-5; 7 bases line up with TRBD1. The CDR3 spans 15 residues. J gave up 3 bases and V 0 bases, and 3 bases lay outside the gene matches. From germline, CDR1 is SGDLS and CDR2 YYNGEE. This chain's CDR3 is CASSVGGQYNQPQHF. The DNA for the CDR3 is TGTGCCAGCAGCGTAGGGGGACAGTACAATCAGCCCCAGCATTTT.

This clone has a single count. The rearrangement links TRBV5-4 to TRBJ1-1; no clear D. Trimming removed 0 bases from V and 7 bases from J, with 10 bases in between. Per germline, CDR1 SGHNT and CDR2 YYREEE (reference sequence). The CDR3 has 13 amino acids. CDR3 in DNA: TGTGCCAGCAGCTTGGATACCGTCAGTGAAGCTTTCTTT. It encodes CASSLDTVSEAFF.

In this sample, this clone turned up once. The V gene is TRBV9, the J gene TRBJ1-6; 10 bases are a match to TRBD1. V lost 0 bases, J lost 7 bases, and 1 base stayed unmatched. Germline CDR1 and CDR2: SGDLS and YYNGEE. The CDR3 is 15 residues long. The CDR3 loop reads CASSVEGQGNSPLHF. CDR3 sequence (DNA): TGTGCCAGCAGCGTAGAGGGACAGGGGAATTCACCCCTCCACTTT. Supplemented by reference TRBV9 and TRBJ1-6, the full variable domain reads DSGVTQTPKHLITATGQRVTLRCSPRSGDLSVYWYQQSLDQGLQFLIQYYNGEERAKGNILERFSAQQFPDLHSELNLSSLELGDSALYFCASSVEGQGNSPLHFGNGTRLTVT.

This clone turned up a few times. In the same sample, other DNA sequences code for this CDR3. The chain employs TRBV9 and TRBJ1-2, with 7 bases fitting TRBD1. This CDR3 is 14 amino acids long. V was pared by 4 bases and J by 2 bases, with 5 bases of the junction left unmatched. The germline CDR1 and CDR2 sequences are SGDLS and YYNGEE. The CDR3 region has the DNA TGTGCCAGCAGCCCTGAGACAGGGAACTATGGCTACACCTTC. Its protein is CASSPETGNYGYTF.

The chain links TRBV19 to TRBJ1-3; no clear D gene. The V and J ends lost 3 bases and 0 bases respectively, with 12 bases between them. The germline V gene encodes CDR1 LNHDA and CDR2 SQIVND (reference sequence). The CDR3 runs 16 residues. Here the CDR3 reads CASSILSASSGNTIYF. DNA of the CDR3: TGTGCCAGTAGTATCCTCAGCGCGAGCTCTGGAAACACCATATATTTT.

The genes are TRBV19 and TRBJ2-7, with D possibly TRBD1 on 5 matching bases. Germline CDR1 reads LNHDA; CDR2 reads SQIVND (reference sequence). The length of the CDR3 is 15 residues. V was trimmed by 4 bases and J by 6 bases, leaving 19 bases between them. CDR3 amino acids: CASSRTQGRVGEQYF. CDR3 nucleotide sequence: TGTGCCAGTAGTAGAACGCAGGGTAGGGTTGGCGAGCAGTACTTC.

The CDR3 sequence: CASTNGASSYNEQFF. In DNA, the CDR3 is TGCGCCAGCACCAATGGGGCTAGCTCCTACAATGAGCAGTTCTTC. The V call is TRBV5-1, the J call TRBJ2-1; D might be TRBD1 (5 bases). CDR3 length: 15 residues. Germline CDR1 is SGHRS and CDR2 is YFSETQ. Trimming cost V 6 bases and J 0 bases, with 13 bases left between them.

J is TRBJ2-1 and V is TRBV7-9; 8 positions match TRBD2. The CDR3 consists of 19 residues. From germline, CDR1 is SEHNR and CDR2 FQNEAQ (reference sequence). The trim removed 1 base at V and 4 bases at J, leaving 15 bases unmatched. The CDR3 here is CASSLGTIRRGARYNEQFF. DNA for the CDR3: TGTGCCAGCAGCTTAGGGACGATCCGGCGGGGGGCCCGATACAATGAGCAGTTCTTC.